This T cell receptor (beta chain) was sequenced for a study of blood T cell repertoires in COVID-19. Sequenced by immunoSEQ multiplex PCR; TCRdb stores in-frame clones only, minus some. This repertoire shows 140,000 to 150,000 clones, around 90% found once; its top ten account for approximately 2.5%. The material sequenced was peripheral blood. The origin of this receptor is a human donor with COVID-19, enrolled during active disease. The donor label of this sample is uncertain.

The CDR3 DNA is TGTGCCAGCAGTTACGACTTCAACACCGGGGAGCTGTTTTTT. As protein: CASSYDFNTGELFF. The chain uses TRBV6-5 and TRBJ2-2; D gene ambiguous. Germline V gene data show CDR1 as MNHEY and CDR2 as SVGAGI. The V and J ends lost 2 bases and 2 bases respectively, with 6 bases between them. This CDR3 has 14 residues.